Given below is one TCR beta chain in context. What it binds is not known. The sample belongs to a study of cytomegalovirus exposure and HLA in healthy donors. Germline V CDR1 and CDR2: MNHNS, SASEGT. CDR3 length: 15 residues. V lost 8 bases and J 8 bases, leaving 21 bases between the germline ends. PCR was performed using 60 Vbeta and 13 Jbeta primers. Using immunoSEQ multiplex PCR, the repertoire was profiled, and TCRdb retains in-frame clones only, with some absent. This repertoire shows about 120,000 clones, around 79% found once; its top ten account for 1.5%. Findings and caveats of the study: Usually a TCR sequence was rare, but some public TCRs were found in many donors.

This clonotype was sampled from a woman between 18 and 29 years old in good health and CMV-seronegative. V usage is TRBV6-1 and J usage is TRBJ2-2; D is possibly TRBD2 (5 bases). Sequencing was performed on PBMCs. CDR3 nucleotide sequence: TGTGCCAGCCGGAGTGAGCTAGCAATACCTGGGGAGCTGTTTTTT. This encodes CASRSELAIPGELFF.